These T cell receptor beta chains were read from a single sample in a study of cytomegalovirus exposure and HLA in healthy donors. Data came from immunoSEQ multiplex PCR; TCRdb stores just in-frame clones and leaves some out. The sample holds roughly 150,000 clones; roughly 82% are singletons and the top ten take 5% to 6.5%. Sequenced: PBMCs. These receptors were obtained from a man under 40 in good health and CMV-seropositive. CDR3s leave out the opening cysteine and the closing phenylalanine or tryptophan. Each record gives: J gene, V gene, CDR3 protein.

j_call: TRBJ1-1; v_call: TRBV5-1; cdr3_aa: ASSPRAVGNTEAF
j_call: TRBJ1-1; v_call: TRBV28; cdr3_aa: ASSPAVRGTLEERAF
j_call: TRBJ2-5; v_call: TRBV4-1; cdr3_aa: ASSQQNSNHQETQY
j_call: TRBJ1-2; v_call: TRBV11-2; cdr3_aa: ASSLETGGYGGYT
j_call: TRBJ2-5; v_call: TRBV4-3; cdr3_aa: ASSQEWGGLETQY
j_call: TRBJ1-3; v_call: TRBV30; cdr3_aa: AWIPKGTGNTIY
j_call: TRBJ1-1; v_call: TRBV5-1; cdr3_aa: ASSLGGETEAF
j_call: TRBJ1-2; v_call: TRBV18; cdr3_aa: ASSPGQGEGLA
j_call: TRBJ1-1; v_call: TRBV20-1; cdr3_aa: SAIRNTEAF
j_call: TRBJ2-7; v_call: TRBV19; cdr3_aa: ASMGSGRSYEQY
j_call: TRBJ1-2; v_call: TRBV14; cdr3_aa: ASSPYFSGIFSYT
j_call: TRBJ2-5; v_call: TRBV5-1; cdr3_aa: ASSPRDYTETQY
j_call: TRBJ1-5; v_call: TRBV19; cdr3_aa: ASSIHQAGDQPQH
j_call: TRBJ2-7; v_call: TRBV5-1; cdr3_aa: ASSARTGAYEQY
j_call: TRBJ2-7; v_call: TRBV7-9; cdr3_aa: SSSFVTGSYEQY
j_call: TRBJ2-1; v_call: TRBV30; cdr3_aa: AWNIRGEQF
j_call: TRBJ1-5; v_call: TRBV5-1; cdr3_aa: ASSFGQGNQPQH
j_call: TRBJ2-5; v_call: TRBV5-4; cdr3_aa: ASSLVGREEETQY
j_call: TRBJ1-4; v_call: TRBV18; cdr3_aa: ASSPSGREEWEKLF
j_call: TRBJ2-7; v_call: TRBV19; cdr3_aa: ASSTRTGLSSGEQY